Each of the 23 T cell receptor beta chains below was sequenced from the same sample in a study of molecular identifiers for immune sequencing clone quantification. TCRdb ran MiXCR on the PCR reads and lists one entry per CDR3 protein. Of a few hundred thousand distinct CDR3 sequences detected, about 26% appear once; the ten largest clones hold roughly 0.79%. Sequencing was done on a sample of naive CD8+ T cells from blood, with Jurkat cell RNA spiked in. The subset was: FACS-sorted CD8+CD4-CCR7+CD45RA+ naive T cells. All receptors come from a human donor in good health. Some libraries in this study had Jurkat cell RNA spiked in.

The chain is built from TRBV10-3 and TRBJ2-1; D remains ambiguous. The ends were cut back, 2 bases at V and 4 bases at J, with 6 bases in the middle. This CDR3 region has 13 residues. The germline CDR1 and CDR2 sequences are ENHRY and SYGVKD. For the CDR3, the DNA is TGTGCCATCAGTGAGATAGGGTACAATGAGCAGTTCTTC. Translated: CAISEIGYNEQFF.

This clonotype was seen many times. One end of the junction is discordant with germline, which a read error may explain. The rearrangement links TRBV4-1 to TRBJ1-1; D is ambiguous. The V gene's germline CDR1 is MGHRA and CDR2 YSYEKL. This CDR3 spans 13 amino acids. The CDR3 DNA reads TGTGCCAGCAGTCAGGCGGTCAACACTGAAGCTTTCTTT. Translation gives CASSQAVNTEAFF.

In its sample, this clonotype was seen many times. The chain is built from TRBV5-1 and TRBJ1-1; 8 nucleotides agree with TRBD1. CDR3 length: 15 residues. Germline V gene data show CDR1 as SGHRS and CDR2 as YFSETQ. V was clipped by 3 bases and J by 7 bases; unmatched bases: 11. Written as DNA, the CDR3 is TGCGCCAGCAGCTCTCCAGGACAGGGCGCCAGTGAAGCTTTCTTT. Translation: CASSSPGQGASEAFF.

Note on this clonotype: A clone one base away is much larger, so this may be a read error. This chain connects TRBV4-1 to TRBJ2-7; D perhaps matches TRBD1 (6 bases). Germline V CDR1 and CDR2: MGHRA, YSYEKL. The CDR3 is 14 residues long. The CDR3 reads CASNQGSGAYEQYF. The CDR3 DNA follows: TGCGCCAGCAACCAAGGCTCAGGGGCCTACGAGCAGTACTTC.

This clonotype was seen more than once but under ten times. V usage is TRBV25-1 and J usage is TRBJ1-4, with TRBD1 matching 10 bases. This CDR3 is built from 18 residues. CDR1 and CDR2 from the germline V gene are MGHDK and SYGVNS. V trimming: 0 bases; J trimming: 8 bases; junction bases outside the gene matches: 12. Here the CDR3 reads CASSEYEGQGRFREKLFF. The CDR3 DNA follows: TGTGCCAGCAGTGAATATGAGGGACAGGGGAGGTTTCGAGAAAAACTGTTTTTT.

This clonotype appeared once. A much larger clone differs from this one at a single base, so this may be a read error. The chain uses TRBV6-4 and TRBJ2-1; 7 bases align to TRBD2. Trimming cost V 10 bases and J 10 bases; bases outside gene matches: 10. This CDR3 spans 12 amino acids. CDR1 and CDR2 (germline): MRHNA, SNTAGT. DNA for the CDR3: TGTGCCAACAGCCCTGGGGGGGTGGAGCAGTTCTTC. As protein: CANSPGGVEQFF.

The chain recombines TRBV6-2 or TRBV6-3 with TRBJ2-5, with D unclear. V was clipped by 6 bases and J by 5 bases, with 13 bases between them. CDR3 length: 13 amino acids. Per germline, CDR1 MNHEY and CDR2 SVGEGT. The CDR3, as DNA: TGTGCCAGCAGCCCATTTATTCTGGAGACCCAGTACTTC. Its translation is CASSPFILETQYF.

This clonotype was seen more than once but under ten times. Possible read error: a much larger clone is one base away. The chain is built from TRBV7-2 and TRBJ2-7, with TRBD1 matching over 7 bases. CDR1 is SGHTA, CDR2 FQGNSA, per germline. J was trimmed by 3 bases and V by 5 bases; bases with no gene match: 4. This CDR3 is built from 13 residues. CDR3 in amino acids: CASSVGDSYEQYF. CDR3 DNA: TGTGCCAGCAGCGTAGGGGACAGCTACGAGCAGTACTTC. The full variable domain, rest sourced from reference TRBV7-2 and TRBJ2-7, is GAGVSQSPSNKVTEKGKDVELRCDPISGHTALYWYRQSLGQGLEFLIYFQGNSAPDKSGLPSDRFSAERTGGSVSTLTIQRTQQEDSAVYLCASSVGDSYEQYFGPGTRLTVT.

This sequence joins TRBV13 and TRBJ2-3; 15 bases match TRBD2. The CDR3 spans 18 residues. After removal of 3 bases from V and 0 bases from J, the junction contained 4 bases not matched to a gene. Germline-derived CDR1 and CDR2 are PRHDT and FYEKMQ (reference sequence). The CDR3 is CASSFGLAGGKSTDTQYF. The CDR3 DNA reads TGTGCCAGCAGCTTCGGACTAGCGGGGGGGAAGAGCACAGATACGCAGTATTTT.

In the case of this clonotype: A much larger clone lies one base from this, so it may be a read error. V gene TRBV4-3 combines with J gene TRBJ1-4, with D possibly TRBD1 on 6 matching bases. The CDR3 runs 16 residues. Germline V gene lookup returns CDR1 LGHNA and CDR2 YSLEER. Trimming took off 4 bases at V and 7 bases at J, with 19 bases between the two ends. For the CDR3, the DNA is TGCGCCAGCAGCCGCGACGTGACAGGATATGGTGAAAAACTGTTTTTT. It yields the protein CASSRDVTGYGEKLFF.

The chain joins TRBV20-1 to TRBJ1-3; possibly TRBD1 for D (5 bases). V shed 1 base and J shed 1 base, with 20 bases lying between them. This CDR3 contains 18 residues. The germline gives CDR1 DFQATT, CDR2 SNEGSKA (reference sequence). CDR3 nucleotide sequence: TGCAGTGCTAGAGGTTGGGACCAAACCAGTACGTCTGGAAACACCATATATTTT. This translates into CSARGWDQTSTSGNTIYF.

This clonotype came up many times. As DNA, the CDR3 is TGCAGCGTTGAAGATCTAGGGGACAGGGGGGGCGTGGAGCAGTACTTC. As protein: CSVEDLGDRGGVEQYF. V and J are TRBV29-1 and TRBJ2-7; TRBD1 agrees at 11 bases. V was clipped by 0 bases and J by 7 bases; unmatched bases: 11. Per the germline V gene, CDR1 is SQVTM and CDR2 is ANQGSEA. This CDR3 comprises 16 residues.

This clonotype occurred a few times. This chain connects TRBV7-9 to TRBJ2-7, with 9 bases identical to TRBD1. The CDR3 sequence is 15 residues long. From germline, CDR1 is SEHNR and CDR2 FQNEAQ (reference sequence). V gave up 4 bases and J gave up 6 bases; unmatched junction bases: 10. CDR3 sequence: CASSSTGTGFGEQYF. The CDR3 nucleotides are TGTGCCAGCAGCTCCACCGGGACAGGGTTCGGCGAGCAGTACTTC.

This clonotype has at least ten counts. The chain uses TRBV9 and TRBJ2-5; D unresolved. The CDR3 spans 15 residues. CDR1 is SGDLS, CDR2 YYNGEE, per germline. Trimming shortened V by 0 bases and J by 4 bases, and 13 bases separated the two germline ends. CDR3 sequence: CASSVALSLGETQYF. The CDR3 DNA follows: TGTGCCAGCAGCGTAGCCCTGTCCCTTGGAGAGACCCAGTACTTC.

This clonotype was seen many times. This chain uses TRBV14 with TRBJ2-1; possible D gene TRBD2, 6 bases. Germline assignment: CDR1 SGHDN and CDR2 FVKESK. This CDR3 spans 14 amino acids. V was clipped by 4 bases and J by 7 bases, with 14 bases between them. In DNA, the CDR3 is TGTGCCAGCAGCCTAGCGGAGGGGTGGAATGAGCAGTTCTTC. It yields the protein CASSLAEGWNEQFF.

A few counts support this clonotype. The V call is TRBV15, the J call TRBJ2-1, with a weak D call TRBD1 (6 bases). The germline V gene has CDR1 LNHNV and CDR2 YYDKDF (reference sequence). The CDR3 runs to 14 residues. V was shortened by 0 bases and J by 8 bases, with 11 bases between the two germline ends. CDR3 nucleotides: TGTGCCACCAGCAGAGATCTGAGGGGGTATGAGCAGTTCTTC. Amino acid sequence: CATSRDLRGYEQFF.

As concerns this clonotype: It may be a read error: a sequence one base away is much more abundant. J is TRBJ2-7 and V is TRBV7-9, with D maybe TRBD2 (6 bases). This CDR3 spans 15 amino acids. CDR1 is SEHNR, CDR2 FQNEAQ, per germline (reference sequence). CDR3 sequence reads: CASSSPADPDYAQYF. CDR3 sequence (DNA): TGTGCCAGCAGCTCTCCGGCCGACCCGGACTACGCGCAGTACTTC. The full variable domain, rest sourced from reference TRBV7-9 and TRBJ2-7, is DTGVSQNPRHKITKRGQNVTFRCDPISEHNRLYWYRQTLGQGPEFLTYFQNEAQLEKSRLLSDRFSAERPKGSFSTLEIQRTEQGDSAMYLCASSSPADPDYAQYFGPGTRLTVT.

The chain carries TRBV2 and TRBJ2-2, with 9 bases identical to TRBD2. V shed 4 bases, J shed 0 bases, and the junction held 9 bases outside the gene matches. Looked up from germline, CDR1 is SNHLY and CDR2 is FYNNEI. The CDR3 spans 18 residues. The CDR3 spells CASSVIAGERANTGELFF. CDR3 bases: TGTGCCAGCAGTGTAATAGCGGGAGAGCGCGCGAACACCGGGGAGCTGTTTTTT.

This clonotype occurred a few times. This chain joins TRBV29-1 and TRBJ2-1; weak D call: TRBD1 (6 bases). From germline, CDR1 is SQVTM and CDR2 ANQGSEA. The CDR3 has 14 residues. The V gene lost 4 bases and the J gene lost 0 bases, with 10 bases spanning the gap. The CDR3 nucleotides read TGCAGCGTTGGGGACACGAGCTCCTACAATGAGCAGTTCTTC. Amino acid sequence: CSVGDTSSYNEQFF.

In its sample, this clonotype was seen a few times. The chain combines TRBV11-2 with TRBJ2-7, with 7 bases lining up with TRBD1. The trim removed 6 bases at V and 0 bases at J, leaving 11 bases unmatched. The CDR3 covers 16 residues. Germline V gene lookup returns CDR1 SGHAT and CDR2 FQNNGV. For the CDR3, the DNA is TGTGCCAGCAGTTACCCCCCGGGACAGTCCTCCTACGAGCAGTACTTC. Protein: CASSYPPGQSSYEQYF.

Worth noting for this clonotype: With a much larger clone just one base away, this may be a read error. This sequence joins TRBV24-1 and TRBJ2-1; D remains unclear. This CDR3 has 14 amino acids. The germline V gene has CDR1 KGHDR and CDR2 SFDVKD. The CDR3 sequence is CATGDLGSNNEQFF. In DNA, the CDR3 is TGTGCCACCGGTGATTTGGGCAGCAACAATGAGCAGTTCTTC.

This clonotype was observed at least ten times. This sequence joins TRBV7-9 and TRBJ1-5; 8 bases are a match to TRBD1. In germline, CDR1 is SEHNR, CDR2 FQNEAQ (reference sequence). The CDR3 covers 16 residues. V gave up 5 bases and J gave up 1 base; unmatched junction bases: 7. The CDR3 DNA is TGTGCCAGCAGCAATGGACAGGGAGGCAGCAATCAGCCCCAGCATTTT. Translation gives CASSNGQGGSNQPQHF.

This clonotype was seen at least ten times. The CDR3, as DNA: TGTGCCAGCAGTCCCGGACTAGCGGACACAGATACGCAGTATTTT. It translates to CASSPGLADTDTQYF. The chain carries TRBV28 and TRBJ2-3, with TRBD2 matching over 10 bases. The CDR3 totals 15 residues. Trimming removed 5 bases from V and 2 bases from J; junction bases left unmatched: 4. Germline values: CDR1 MDHEN, CDR2 SYDVKM. The full variable domain, rest sourced from reference TRBV28 and TRBJ2-3, is DVKVTQSSRYLVKRTGEKVFLECVQDMDHENMFWYRQDPGLGLRLIYFSYDVKMKEKGDIPEGYSVSREKKERFSLILESASTNQTSMYLCASSPGLADTDTQYFGPGTRLTVL.